These 5 T cell receptor beta chains were sequenced from one sample in a study of OX40 agonist ivuxolimab in advanced cancers. The protocol was immunoSEQ multiplex PCR, while the TCRdb copy is restricted to in-frame clones and leaves out a portion. This table has over 50,000 clones, approximately 77% appearing once. The material sequenced was CD4+ or CD8+ T cells sorted from blood, taken in a trial of the OX40 agonist ivuxolimab. The source is an adult with an advanced solid tumor such as melanoma, head and neck, liver or kidney cancer.

This chain links TRBV6-5 with TRBJ2-7; possibly TRBD1 or TRBD2 for D (5 bases each). The CDR3 loop spans 15 amino acids. Trimming stripped 0 bases from V and 5 bases from J, with 14 bases between. Per the germline V gene, CDR1 is MNHEY and CDR2 is SVGAGI. In DNA, the CDR3 is TGTGCCAGCAGTTACTCGGGGGTCAAGATCGACGAGCAGTACTTC. Translating it yields CASSYSGVKIDEQYF.

This clone was detected only a few times. CDR3 DNA: TGCGCCAGCAGCTTTAGGGCGGGGAGCACAGATACGCAGTATTTT. Protein sequence: CASSFRAGSTDTQYF. The chain employs TRBV5-1 and TRBJ2-3; a possible D gene is TRBD2 (6 bases). Trimming took off 2 bases at V and 0 bases at J, with 10 bases between the two ends. This CDR3 is built from 15 residues. Germline CDR1 SGHRS, CDR2 YFSETQ.

The chain carries TRBV10-2 and TRBJ2-3; 7 bases fit TRBD1. The junction had 4 bases not matched to a gene; V was cut back by 6 bases and J by 1 base. The length of the CDR3 is 14 residues. Germline loops: CDR1 WSHSY, CDR2 SAAADI. CDR3 in DNA: TGCGCCAGCAGCTCTGGACAGGGCACAGATACGCAGTATTTT. The encoded protein is CASSSGQGTDTQYF.

The rearrangement uses TRBV27 and TRBJ2-5; the match to TRBD2 covers 7 bases. V dropped 7 bases and J dropped 2; count of bases not matched to a gene: 13. Germline lookup yields CDR1 MNHEY and CDR2 SMNVEV (reference sequence). This CDR3 is 16 amino acids long. This chain's CDR3 is CASTPRASGTQETQYF. CDR3 DNA sequence: TGTGCCAGCACCCCTAGGGCTAGCGGAACTCAAGAGACCCAGTACTTC.

The chain joins TRBV5-6 to TRBJ2-5; the match to TRBD1 covers 12 bases. The CDR3 runs to 16 residues. Trimming cost V 4 bases and J 5 bases; bases outside gene matches: 9. CDR1 is SGHDT and CDR2 is YYEEEE in the germline V gene. The CDR3 is CASSARDRGHLETQYF. In nucleotides, the CDR3 is TGTGCCAGCAGCGCCCGGGACAGGGGGCATTTGGAGACCCAGTACTTC.